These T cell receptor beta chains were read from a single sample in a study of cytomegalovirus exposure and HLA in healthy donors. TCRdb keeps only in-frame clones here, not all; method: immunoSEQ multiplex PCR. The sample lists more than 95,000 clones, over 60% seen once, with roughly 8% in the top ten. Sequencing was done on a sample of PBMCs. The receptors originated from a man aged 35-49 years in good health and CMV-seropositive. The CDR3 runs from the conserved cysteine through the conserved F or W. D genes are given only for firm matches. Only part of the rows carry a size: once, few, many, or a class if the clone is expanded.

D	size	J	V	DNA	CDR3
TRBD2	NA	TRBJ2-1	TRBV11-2	TGTGCCAGCAGCTCCATCCCGCGGGGGTACAATGAGCAGTTCTTC	CASSSIPRGYNEQFF
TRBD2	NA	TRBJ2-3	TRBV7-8	TGTGCCAGCAGCTTAATAGCGGGGGGACCGACTAGCACAGATACGCAGTATTTT	CASSLIAGGPTSTDTQYF
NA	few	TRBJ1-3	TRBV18	TGTGCCAGCCCGCGGGGGCTCGGAAACACCATATATTTT	CASPRGLGNTIYF
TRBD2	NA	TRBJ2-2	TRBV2	TGTGCCAGCAGGGATCTAGCGGGGATGGCCGGGGAGCTGTTTTTT	CASRDLAGMAGELFF
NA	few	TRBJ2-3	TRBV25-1	TGTGCCAGCAGTGAACAGCGGGATACGCAGTATTTT	CASSEQRDTQYF
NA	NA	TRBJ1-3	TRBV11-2	TGTGCCAGCAGCTTAGGGGGCGGAAGGGGAAACACCATATATTTT	CASSLGGGRGNTIYF
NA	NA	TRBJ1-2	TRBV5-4	TGTGCCAGCAGCTTGGTCGCGGAATCGGGCTACACCTTC	CASSLVAESGYTF
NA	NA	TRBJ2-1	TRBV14	TGTGCCAGCAGCCAAGACTGGGGGGATGAGCAGTTCTTC	CASSQDWGDEQFF
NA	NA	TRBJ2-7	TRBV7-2	TGTGCCAGCAGCTCAGCGCAGTTACCACAGCAGTACTTC	CASSSAQLPQQYF
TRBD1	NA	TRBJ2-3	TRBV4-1	TGCGCCAGCAGCCAAACATTACTAGGACAGGGGAACACAGATACGCAGTATTTT	CASSQTLLGQGNTDTQYF
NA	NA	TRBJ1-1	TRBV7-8	TGTGCCAGCAGCTTAGGGCCGGGGATGAACACTGAAGCTTTCTTT	CASSLGPGMNTEAFF
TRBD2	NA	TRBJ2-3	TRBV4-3	TGCGCCAGCAGCCAAGACCGTAGCGGGAGTTCCACGACTTATACGCAGTATTTT	CASSQDRSGSSTTYTQYF
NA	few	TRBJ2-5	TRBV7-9	TGTGCCAGCAGCTTAGTCACAGGCCCGTACCAAGAGACCCAGTACTTC	CASSLVTGPYQETQYF
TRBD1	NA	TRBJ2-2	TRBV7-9	TGTGCCAGCAGCTTACCGGGACAGGAAGGCGGGGAGCTGTTTTTT	CASSLPGQEGGELFF
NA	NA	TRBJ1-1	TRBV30	TGTGCCTGGAGAATCAAGGGGTCCATGAACACTGAAGCTTTCTTT	CAWRIKGSMNTEAFF
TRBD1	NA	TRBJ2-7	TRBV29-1	TGCAGCGCCGGACAGGGAGCCTACGAGCAGTACTTC	CSAGQGAYEQYF
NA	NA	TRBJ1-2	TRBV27	TGTGCCAGCAGTTCAAGACAGGTTCGGGGACATGACTACACCTTC	CASSSRQVRGHDYTF
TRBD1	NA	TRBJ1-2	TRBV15	TGTGCCACCAGCAGAGACAGGGGGATAAACTATGGCTACACCTTC	CATSRDRGINYGYTF
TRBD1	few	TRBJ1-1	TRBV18	TGTGCCAGCTCCCAGACAGGGGCGAACACTGAAGCTTTCTTT	CASSQTGANTEAFF
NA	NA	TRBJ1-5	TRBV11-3	TGTGCCAGCAGCTTAGATCGCGGGCAGCCCCAGCATTTT	CASSLDRGQPQHF
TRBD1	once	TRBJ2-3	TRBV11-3	TGTGCCAGCAGCTTACAGGGGGCTCGCACAGATACGCAGTATTTT	CASSLQGARTDTQYF
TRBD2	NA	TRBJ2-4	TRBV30	TGTGCCTCCCGAGCGGGACTAGCCAAAAACAGTCAGTACTTC	CASRAGLAKNSQYF
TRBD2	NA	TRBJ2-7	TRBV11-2	TGTGCCAGCAGCTCCCAACCAGCAGCGGGAGCTGGCGAGCAGTACTTC	CASSSQPAAGAGEQYF
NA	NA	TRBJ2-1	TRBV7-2	TGTGCCAGCAGCTTTTTTAACCCACTGATTGAGAATGAGCAGTTCTTC	CASSFFNPLIENEQFF
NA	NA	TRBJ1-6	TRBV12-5	TGTGCTAGTGGCCGACTGAGCTCACCCCTCCACTTT	CASGRLSSPLHF
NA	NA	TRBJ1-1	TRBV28	TGTGCCAGCAGCCCTACGGAGGTCGTAGAAGAAGCTTTCTTT	CASSPTEVVEEAFF
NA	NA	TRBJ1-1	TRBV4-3	TGCGCCAGCAGCCAAGGGCAGGGGCCTGAAGCTTTCTTT	CASSQGQGPEAFF
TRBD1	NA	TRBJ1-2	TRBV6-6	TGTGCCAGCAGTTACAGGGGGCAAGGCTACACCTTC	CASSYRGQGYTF
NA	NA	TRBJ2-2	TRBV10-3	TGTGCCATCAAGCTAGCCCCCAACACCGGGGAGCTGTTTTTT	CAIKLAPNTGELFF
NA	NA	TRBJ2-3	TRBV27	TGTGCCAGCAGTTTAGGGACAACAGATACGCAGTATTTT	CASSLGTTDTQYF